These 13 T cell receptor beta chains were all obtained from the same sample, sequenced in a study of human T cells and chemical hapten exposure. TCRdb reprocessed the RACE reads with MiXCR, giving one entry per CDR3 protein. The sample carries about 340,000 distinct CDR3 sequences, around 6.9% recorded once. Time point: patch test 1, 2 weeks after DPC sensitization. Described treatment: therapeutic diphenylcyclopropenone sensitization with weekly scalp DPC. The sample in question was whole blood, obtained in connection with sensitization to the hapten diphenylcyclopropenone (DPC). Source of these receptors: a woman younger than 30 with alopecia areata. Some clones in this sample may be carry-over from other donors' samples.

This clonotype was seen a few times. The chain combines TRBV27 with TRBJ1-3; 10 positions match TRBD1. V was pared by 6 bases and J by 4 bases, with 12 bases of the junction left unmatched. Germline lookup yields CDR1 MNHEY and CDR2 SMNVEV (reference sequence). The CDR3 runs to 17 residues. The chain's CDR3 is CASRQDRDRGSGNTIYF. CDR3 bases: TGTGCCAGCAGACAGGACCGGGACAGGGGTTCCGGAAACACCATATATTTT.

V and J are TRBV5-8 and TRBJ2-3; possible D gene TRBD2, 6 bases. Germline CDR1 is SGHTS and CDR2 is YDEGEE. This CDR3 spans 15 amino acids. With 4 bases removed from V and 2 bases from J, the gap between germline ends came to 14 bases. CDR3 protein: CASSPMGGNTDTQYF. The DNA for the CDR3 is TGTGCCAGCAGCCCCATGGGGGGTAACACAGATACGCAGTATTTT.

This clonotype was seen only a few times. The chain links TRBV2 to TRBJ1-4; tentatively, D is TRBD1 (5 bases). Trimming cost V 6 bases and J 3 bases, with 8 bases left between them. The CDR3 covers 13 residues. Germline V gene sequence: CDR1 SNHLY, CDR2 FYNNEI. The CDR3 region is CASRTDPNEKLFF. The CDR3 DNA reads TGTGCCAGCAGGACAGACCCTAATGAAAAACTGTTTTTT.

The rearrangement uses TRBV7-9 and TRBJ1-2; D perhaps matches TRBD1 (5 bases). Trimming took off 2 bases at V and 6 bases at J, with 19 bases between the two ends. CDR3 length: 16 residues. CDR1 SEHNR and CDR2 FQNEAQ come from the germline V gene (reference sequence). Here the CDR3 reads CASSLLGQGRTNGYTF. The CDR3 bases are TGTGCCAGCAGCTTACTTGGGCAGGGAAGAACAAATGGCTACACCTTC.

This clonotype was seen repeatedly, ten times or more. J is TRBJ2-5 and V is TRBV12-3 or TRBV12-4, with no clear D. V was clipped by 5 bases and J by 0 bases, with 7 bases between them. The CDR3 loop spans 13 amino acids. CDR3 nucleotide sequence: TGTGCCAGCAGTCGGGTTAACCAAGAGACCCAGTACTTC. Translating gives CASSRVNQETQYF.

V is TRBV28 and J is TRBJ2-2; the D is unclear. This CDR3 spans 16 amino acids. With 3 bases removed from V and 3 bases from J, the gap between germline ends came to 14 bases. The germline V gene encodes CDR1 MDHEN and CDR2 SYDVKM. The CDR3 protein is CASSFFPRPDTGELFF. The CDR3 DNA follows: TGTGCCAGCAGTTTTTTCCCCAGGCCGGACACCGGGGAGCTGTTTTTT.

The sample holds a few counts of this clonotype. The CDR3 region has the DNA TGTGCCAGCAGCCAAGATCTTGTTGTAGGGTCTGGGGCCAACGTCCTGACTTTC. Protein product: CASSQDLVVGSGANVLTF. The chain couples TRBV4-2 to TRBJ2-6; D is ambiguous. This CDR3 contains 18 residues. Germline lookup yields CDR1 LGHNA and CDR2 YNFKEQ. V shed 0 bases and J shed 1 base, with 13 bases lying between them.

The chain employs TRBV20-1 and TRBJ2-7, with 10 bases aligning to TRBD1. Germline V gives CDR1 DFQATT, CDR2 SNEGSKA (reference sequence). Unmatched junction bases numbered 5, after V lost 6 bases and J lost 3 bases. There are 13 residues in the CDR3. CDR3 sequence reads: CSAVGQGNYEQYF. The CDR3 region has the DNA TGCAGTGCCGTGGGACAGGGGAACTACGAGCAGTACTTC.

About this clonotype itself: Mismatch with germline at one junction end may stem from a read error. This rearrangement joins TRBV12-3 or TRBV12-4 to TRBJ2-7; D might be TRBD2 (5 bases). This CDR3 has 15 residues. The CDR3 loop reads CASGFSGKGSYEQYF. The DNA for the CDR3 is TGTGCCAGCGGTTTCTCCGGGAAGGGCTCCTACGAGCAGTACTTC.

This clonotype was detected only a few times. This chain links TRBV4-1 with TRBJ2-3; perhaps TRBD1 as D (6 bases). The CDR3 runs to 15 residues. Per the germline V gene, CDR1 is MGHRA and CDR2 is YSYEKL. The germline V and J ends were trimmed by 1 base and 4 bases, with 12 bases remaining between them. CDR3 sequence (DNA): TGCGCCAGCAGCCAAGTTCAGGGGTTGGCAGATACGCAGTATTTT. Protein sequence: CASSQVQGLADTQYF.

This clonotype occurred many times. The chain joins TRBV11-2 to TRBJ1-4, with 9 bases that match TRBD1. Trimming cost V 4 bases and J 8 bases; bases outside gene matches: 8. Germline CDR1 and CDR2: SGHAT and FQNNGV. This CDR3 is 15 amino acids long. The CDR3 is CASSWGTGLVEKLFF. CDR3 nucleotides: TGTGCCAGCAGCTGGGGGACAGGGTTAGTCGAAAAACTGTTTTTT.

This clonotype occurred many times. The rearrangement joins TRBV7-9 to TRBJ2-7; D not certain. V lost 1 base and J lost 3, with 13 bases in between. Germline V gene sequence: CDR1 SEHNR, CDR2 FQNEAQ (reference sequence). The CDR3 spans 15 residues. The CDR3 loop reads CASSLGAPGIYEQYF. Here the CDR3 DNA reads TGTGCCAGCAGCTTAGGCGCTCCTGGCATCTACGAGCAGTACTTC. Full variable domain (missing parts from reference TRBV7-9 and TRBJ2-7): DTGVSQNPRHKITKRGQNVTFRCDPISEHNRLYWYRQTLGQGPEFLTYFQNEAQLEKSRLLSDRFSAERPKGSFSTLEIQRTEQGDSAMYLCASSLGAPGIYEQYFGPGTRLTVT.

The chain combines TRBV7-2 with TRBJ1-5, with a weak D call TRBD1 (6 bases). The germline V gene encodes CDR1 SGHTA and CDR2 FQGNSA. There are 14 residues in the CDR3. The V end was cut by 4 bases, the J end by 7 bases, with 14 bases between. The CDR3 loop is CASSSRGGGQPQHF. The CDR3 region has the DNA TGTGCCAGCAGCTCCCGAGGGGGAGGCCAGCCCCAGCATTTT.